A single sample gave rise to the 28 T cell receptor beta chains below, sequenced in a study of blood T cell repertoires in COVID-19 (dated by TCRdb to the early 2020s). The protocol used for the library was the immunoSEQ multiplex PCR assay. TCRdb took this table from immuneACCESS and kept in-frame rearrangements with V and J called. Such tables lack part of the clones; where checked against another copy, unresolved V genes explain under half of the gap, and the rest is unexplained. In all, the sample holds 150,000 to 200,000 clones, and about 86% of those were seen once. The top ten clones comprise under 15% of the sample. Sequencing was carried out using peripheral blood. The source is a woman in her 70s with COVID-19, enrolled during active disease.

As concerns this clone: Other DNA sequences of this sample code for an identical CDR3. The chain has TRBV3-1 (or the pseudogene TRBV3-2) and TRBJ2-1; no clear D. The ends were cut back, 3 bases at V and 6 bases at J, with 9 bases in the middle. The length of the CDR3 is 13 residues. Germline CDR1 reads LGHDT; CDR2 reads YNNKEL (reference sequence). In DNA, the CDR3 is TGTGCCAGCAGCCAGACTCGATCCAATGAGCAGTTCTTC. Its translation: CASSQTRSNEQFF.

V is TRBV7-3 and J is TRBJ1-1; D is ambiguous. V lost 2 bases and J 5 bases, leaving 12 bases between the germline ends. The V gene's germline CDR1 is SGHTA and CDR2 FQGTGA. The CDR3 has 14 residues. The chain's CDR3 is CASSLDPPLTEAFF. In nucleotides, the CDR3 is TGTGCCAGCAGCTTAGATCCCCCCCTAACTGAAGCTTTCTTT.

This clone was found once. The chain has TRBV5-5 and TRBJ1-2; D uncertain. From germline, CDR1 is SGHKS and CDR2 YYEKEE (reference sequence). CDR3 length: 13 amino acids. Trimming took off 1 base at V and 6 bases at J, with 10 bases between the two ends. As DNA, the CDR3 is TGTGCCAGCAGCTTGCTTTCACAAAATGGCTACACCTTC. Translation gives CASSLLSQNGYTF.

This chain links TRBV5-1 with TRBJ2-5, with 7 positions matching TRBD1. Germline values: CDR1 SGHRS, CDR2 YFSETQ. The ends lost 5 bases at V and 3 bases at J; junction bases unmatched: 4. This CDR3 has 13 amino acids. CDR3 region: CASRTGDKETQYF. DNA of the CDR3: TGCGCCAGCAGAACAGGGGATAAAGAGACCCAGTACTTC.

The V and J genes are TRBV7-2 and TRBJ2-1; 10 bases map to TRBD1. The CDR3 runs 16 residues. The trim removed 5 bases at V and 4 bases at J, leaving 8 bases unmatched. The germline CDR1 and CDR2 sequences are SGHTA and FQGNSA. The CDR3 DNA is TGTGCCAGCAGCCTCACCGGGACAGGGGTTTACAATGAGCAGTTCTTC. Its protein product is CASSLTGTGVYNEQFF.

The CDR3 coding sequence is TGTGCCAGCAGCTTAAGCGGGAATGAGCAGTTCTTC. Translated, it gives CASSLSGNEQFF. The chain couples TRBV7-3 to TRBJ2-1; D might be TRBD2 (5 bases). V was trimmed by 1 base and J by 7 bases, leaving 5 bases between them. The CDR3 loop spans 12 amino acids. Germline loops: CDR1 SGHTA, CDR2 FQGTGA.

The chain uses TRBV18 and TRBJ2-5; 12 nucleotides align to TRBD2. The CDR3 runs 16 residues. Germline lookup yields CDR1 KGHSH and CDR2 LQKENI. Unmatched junction bases numbered 9, after V lost 5 bases and J lost 5 bases. CDR3 protein: CASSRLAGVFIETQYF. DNA of the CDR3: TGTGCCAGCTCAAGACTAGCGGGAGTGTTTATTGAGACCCAGTACTTC.

The V and J genes are TRBV6-1 and TRBJ2-7; D possibly corresponds to TRBD2 (6 bases). V was trimmed by 1 base and J by 0 bases, leaving 10 bases between them. Per the germline V gene, CDR1 is MNHNS and CDR2 is SASEGT. This CDR3 comprises 15 residues. The CDR3 DNA reads TGTGCCAGCAGTGAAGAGCGGGCGAGCTCCTACGAGCAGTACTTC. It translates to CASSEERASSYEQYF.

This chain uses TRBV7-2 with TRBJ2-1; 12 nucleotides agree with TRBD2. The CDR3 loop spans 15 amino acids. V shed 2 bases, J shed 6 bases, and the junction held 2 bases outside the gene matches. Germline V gene lookup returns CDR1 SGHTA and CDR2 FQGNSA. This chain's CDR3 is CASSLLAGGFNEQFF. The CDR3 region has the DNA TGTGCCAGCAGCTTACTAGCGGGAGGGTTCAATGAGCAGTTCTTC.

The genes are TRBV6-5 and TRBJ1-4; TRBD1 matches at 9 bases. The CDR3 extends over 15 amino acids. Per the germline V gene, CDR1 is MNHEY and CDR2 is SVGAGI. V lost 10 bases to trimming and J lost 0 bases; unmatched junction nucleotides: 6. CDR3 bases: TGTGCCACATCTAGACAGGGGGCAACTAATGAAAAACTGTTTTTT. Translation gives CATSRQGATNEKLFF.

The chain has TRBV23-1 and TRBJ1-5, with TRBD1 identical over 7 bases. Being an ORF, TRBV23-1 has a function that is uncertain. The CDR3 sequence is 17 residues long. J was trimmed by 2 bases and V by 6 bases; bases with no gene match: 13. The CDR3 region is CASRPRQGDIGNQPQHF. CDR3 in DNA: TGCGCCAGCAGACCCCGGCAGGGGGATATTGGCAATCAGCCCCAGCATTTT.

The chain employs TRBV12-2 and TRBJ1-1; no DNA check was done on the table's D call, TRBD1. TRBV12-2 is a known pseudogene. The CDR3 consists of 16 residues. CDR3 bases: TGTGCAAGTCGCTTAGTAAGGGCAGGGGGCGGCACTGAAGCTTTCTTT. Its protein is CASRLVRAGGGTEAFF.

This clone was observed a handful of times. This chain uses TRBV10-3 with TRBJ1-1, with 12 bases that match TRBD1. Losses at the gene ends were 4 bases for V and 5 bases for J; bases not matched to a gene: 2. Germline assignment: CDR1 ENHRY and CDR2 SYGVKD. The CDR3 length is 14 residues. The CDR3 DNA is TGTGCCATCAGTGGGGGACAGGGGGCAACTGAAGCTTTCTTT. As protein: CAISGGQGATEAFF.

The chain recombines TRBV19 with TRBJ2-1; 8 bases match TRBD1. Trimming removed 5 bases from V and 7 bases from J; junction bases left unmatched: 7. This CDR3 comprises 14 residues. Per the germline V gene, CDR1 is LNHDA and CDR2 is SQIVND (reference sequence). This chain's CDR3 is CASSLLGQENEQFF. As DNA, the CDR3 is TGTGCCAGTAGTTTGCTGGGACAGGAAAATGAGCAGTTCTTC.

The J gene is TRBJ2-3, the V gene TRBV4-3, with a weak D call TRBD2 (6 bases). With 0 bases removed from V and 2 bases from J, the gap between germline ends came to 15 bases. This CDR3 contains 17 residues. Germline CDR1 LGHNA, CDR2 YSLEER. CDR3 residues: CASSQDSAPGLTDTQYF. The CDR3 region has the DNA TGCGCCAGCAGCCAAGATTCGGCCCCGGGACTCACAGATACGCAGTATTTT.

The gene calls are TRBV3-1 (or the pseudogene TRBV3-2) and TRBJ1-2, with 8 bases matching TRBD1. This CDR3 region has 13 residues. Germline V gene lookup returns CDR1 LGHDT and CDR2 YNNKEL (reference sequence). Trimming at V came to 2 bases and at J to 8 bases, leaving 4 bases not matched to a gene. CDR3 DNA sequence: TGTGCCAGCAGCCAACAGGGGGCGTGGGGCTACACCTTC. Its protein product is CASSQQGAWGYTF.

V is TRBV5-1 and J is TRBJ1-4, with 10 bases that match TRBD1. The germline V gene encodes CDR1 SGHRS and CDR2 YFSETQ. Losses at the gene ends were 4 bases for V and 7 bases for J; bases not matched to a gene: 7. This CDR3 has 15 residues. CDR3 protein: CASSPGGQGSEKLFF. CDR3 nucleotide sequence: TGCGCCAGCAGCCCCGGGGGACAGGGGAGTGAAAAACTGTTTTTT.

This clone was observed a single time. V and J are TRBV4-1 and TRBJ2-2; 8 nucleotides align to TRBD1. The CDR3 consists of 15 residues. Trimming took 1 base from V and 6 from J; bases not matched to a gene: 4. In germline, CDR1 is MGHRA, CDR2 YSYEKL. This CDR3 reads CASSQADRDAGELFF. Here the CDR3 DNA reads TGCGCCAGCAGCCAAGCGGACAGGGACGCCGGGGAGCTGTTTTTT.

The rearrangement uses TRBV19 and TRBJ2-1, with 12 bases fitting TRBD2. Germline V gives CDR1 LNHDA, CDR2 SQIVND (reference sequence). There are 16 residues in the CDR3. V shed 5 bases, J shed 8 bases, and the junction held 10 bases outside the gene matches. CDR3 DNA sequence: TGTGCCAGTAGTGTGAGGTCTAGCGGGAGGGTCGATGAGCAGTTCTTC. This translates into CASSVRSSGRVDEQFF.

The V gene is TRBV19, the J gene TRBJ2-2, with D uncertain. The germline V gene encodes CDR1 LNHDA and CDR2 SQIVND (reference sequence). This CDR3 comprises 13 residues. The V end was cut by 3 bases, the J end by 6 bases, with 8 bases between. The CDR3 sequence: CASSITSPGELFF. DNA of the CDR3: TGTGCCAGTAGTATCACAAGTCCCGGGGAGCTGTTTTTT. Using reference TRBV19 and TRBJ2-2 for the parts outside the CDR3, the full variable domain is DGGITQSPKYLFRKEGQNVTLSCEQNLNHDAMYWYRQDPGQGLRLIYYSQIVNDFQKGDIAEGYSVSREKKESFPLTVTSAQKNPTAFYLCASSITSPGELFFGEGSRLTVL.

CDR3: CASRASGANVLTF. The DNA of the CDR3 is TGTGCCAGCAGGGCTTCTGGGGCCAACGTCCTGACTTTC. The chain combines TRBV25-1 with TRBJ2-6; D is unclear. Germline assignment: CDR1 MGHDK and CDR2 SYGVNS. V lost 6 bases, J lost 1 base, and 4 bases lay in between. CDR3 length equals 13 residues.

The V gene is TRBV5-1, the J gene TRBJ2-6; 8 bases are a match to TRBD1. CDR1 SGHRS and CDR2 YFSETQ come from the germline V gene. Trimming cost V 2 bases and J 2 bases; bases outside gene matches: 6. The CDR3 covers 17 residues. DNA for the CDR3: TGCGCCAGCAGCTTAGCTCAGGGGGCTGCTGGGGCCAACGTCCTGACTTTC. Translation: CASSLAQGAAGANVLTF.

The chain is built from TRBV15 and TRBJ2-1; maybe TRBD1 (6 bases). CDR1 and CDR2 (germline): LNHNV, YYDKDF (reference sequence). The V end lost 0 bases, the J end lost 9 bases, and 15 bases lay between the germline ends. The CDR3 runs 15 residues. The CDR3 sequence: CATSREYREGREQFF. In DNA form, the CDR3 reads TGTGCCACCAGCAGAGAATACAGGGAAGGTCGTGAGCAGTTCTTC.

CDR3 nucleotide sequence: TGTGCCAGTAGTAGTGGCAGCGGGCCCCGCGATGAGCAGTTCTTC. Its protein product is CASSSGSGPRDEQFF. This chain uses TRBV19 with TRBJ2-1; possible D gene TRBD2, 6 bases. Trimming took off 4 bases at V and 8 bases at J, with 18 bases between the two ends. This CDR3 is built from 15 residues. The germline gives CDR1 LNHDA, CDR2 SQIVND (reference sequence).

The rearrangement joins TRBV7-6 to TRBJ2-2; maybe TRBD2 (5 bases). CDR1 is SGHVS and CDR2 is FNYEAQ in the germline V gene. Trimming cost V 0 bases and J 3 bases, with 8 bases left between them. This CDR3 spans 15 amino acids. CDR3 sequence (DNA): TGTGCCAGCAGCTTAGCGGAGGTGGACACCGGGGAGCTGTTTTTT. This codes for CASSLAEVDTGELFF.

V usage is TRBV7-9 and J usage is TRBJ1-2; D ambiguous. Looked up from germline, CDR1 is SEHNR and CDR2 is FQNEAQ (reference sequence). This CDR3 has 11 amino acids. With 2 bases removed from V and 9 bases from J, the gap between germline ends came to 7 bases. The CDR3 here is CASSLRRRYTF. The CDR3 DNA reads as TGTGCCAGCAGCTTAAGGCGGCGCTACACCTTC.

The chain joins TRBV2 to TRBJ2-2; D possibly corresponds to TRBD2 (6 bases). The CDR3 loop spans 13 amino acids. The V gene's germline CDR1 is SNHLY and CDR2 FYNNEI. The V gene lost 9 bases and the J gene lost 4 bases, with 12 bases spanning the gap. The DNA of the CDR3 is TGTGCCAGGAAGGCAGCGGGCACCGGGGAGCTGTTTTTT. Its translation is CARKAAGTGELFF.

V and J are TRBV28 and TRBJ1-2, with 7 bases lining up with TRBD1. The CDR3 consists of 15 residues. Trimming removed 5 bases from V and 4 bases from J; junction bases left unmatched: 10. The germline V gene has CDR1 MDHEN and CDR2 SYDVKM. The CDR3 spells CASSTAGTAIYGYTF. CDR3 sequence (DNA): TGTGCCAGCAGTACAGCCGGGACAGCCATCTATGGCTACACCTTC.